The next 22 T cell receptor beta chains were all read from a single sample in a study of shared T cell receptors in the human thymus. Method: immunoSEQ multiplex PCR; TCRdb's copy keeps in-frame clones and lacks some. This sample has 500,000 to 850,000 clones, with over 75% found just once. Separately, the same data were catalogued under a study of human thymus T cells.

Specimen: thymocytes. The source of these receptors is a boy under two years old with a congenital heart defect.

This chain connects TRBV6-1 to TRBJ1-5; weak D call: TRBD1 (5 bases). V shed 2 bases and J shed 3 bases, with 14 bases lying between them. Germline CDR1 and CDR2: MNHNS and SASEGT. CDR3 length: 16 amino acids. DNA for the CDR3: TGTGCCAGCAGTGAATGGCGGGGGAGGGACAATCAGCCCCAGCATTTT. It is translated as CASSEWRGRDNQPQHF.

The chain links TRBV11-2 to TRBJ2-7; 9 bases agree with TRBD1. J gave up 4 bases and V 3 bases, and 7 bases lay outside the gene matches. CDR1 and CDR2 (germline): SGHAT, FQNNGV. The length of the CDR3 is 15 residues. The CDR3 sequence: CASSFFGQGRYEQYF. In DNA form, the CDR3 reads TGTGCCAGCAGCTTTTTTGGACAGGGGCGATACGAGCAGTACTTC.

The chain joins TRBV28 to TRBJ2-5; 8 nucleotides agree with TRBD1. The CDR3 is made up of 17 amino acids. Germline-derived CDR1 and CDR2 are MDHEN and SYDVKM. Trimming removed 6 bases from V and 2 bases from J; junction bases left unmatched: 14. CDR3 DNA: TGTGCCAGCAGCCCCCCCAAGACAGGGGCAACTCAAGAGACCCAGTACTTC. It is translated as CASSPPKTGATQETQYF.

The chain has TRBV25-1 and TRBJ1-6; 9 nucleotides agree with TRBD1. Germline loops: CDR1 MGHDK, CDR2 SYGVNS. This CDR3 has 16 amino acids. The J segment lost 7 bases and the V segment lost 6 bases, leaving 10 bases of the junction unmatched. The CDR3 DNA reads TGTGCCAGCAGGACCTCCGACAGGGGGGGGAATTCACCCCTCCACTTT. Translated, it gives CASRTSDRGGNSPLHF.

The chain carries TRBV29-1 and TRBJ1-2; the match to TRBD1 covers 7 bases. V lost 6 bases, J lost 2 bases, and 6 bases stayed unmatched. Germline loops: CDR1 SQVTM, CDR2 ANQGSEA. The CDR3 sequence is 13 residues long. The CDR3 nucleotides read TGCAGCGTCAAAGACAGGGTAAACTATGGCTACACCTTC. It specifies CSVKDRVNYGYTF.

The chain employs TRBV9 and TRBJ2-2; 12 nucleotides align to TRBD2. The CDR3 runs to 17 residues. Germline CDR1 and CDR2: SGDLS and YYNGEE. V shed 4 bases and J 4 bases; nucleotides not matched to a gene: 8. CDR3 residues: CASSNRLAGEPTGELFF. The CDR3 DNA follows: TGTGCCAGCAGCAACCGACTAGCGGGGGAGCCCACCGGGGAGCTGTTTTTT.

This chain links TRBV27 with TRBJ2-7; 7 bases align to TRBD2. Germline CDR1 is MNHEY and CDR2 is SMNVEV (reference sequence). The V and J ends lost 6 bases and 0 bases, in that order; junction bases with no gene match: 8. CDR3 length equals 15 residues. The CDR3 spells CASRGDYRISYEQYF. The CDR3 DNA is TGTGCCAGCAGGGGGGACTATAGGATCTCCTACGAGCAGTACTTC.

In its sample, this clone was seen once. The gene calls are TRBV19 and TRBJ1-5; 7 nucleotides match TRBD1. CDR1 LNHDA and CDR2 SQIVND come from the germline V gene (reference sequence). CDR3 length: 17 residues. J lost 4 bases, V lost 6 bases, and 15 bases had no gene match. In nucleotides, the CDR3 is TGTGCCAGTAGATCTGACAGGGTGAAGAGGCAAAATCAGCCCCAGCATTTT. This encodes CASRSDRVKRQNQPQHF. Drawing the rest from reference TRBV19 and TRBJ1-5, the complete variable domain is DGGITQSPKYLFRKEGQNVTLSCEQNLNHDAMYWYRQDPGQGLRLIYYSQIVNDFQKGDIAEGYSVSREKKESFPLTVTSAQKNPTAFYLCASRSDRVKRQNQPQHFGDGTRLSIL.

The chain has TRBV15 and TRBJ1-2; D uncertain. The ends were cut back, 3 bases at V and 4 bases at J, with 9 bases in the middle. The germline gives CDR1 LNHNV, CDR2 YYDKDF (reference sequence). CDR3 length: 13 amino acids. CDR3 region: CATSSEGIYGYTF. For the CDR3, the DNA is TGTGCCACCAGCAGCGAGGGTATCTATGGCTACACCTTC.

This clone occurred a few times. This rearrangement joins TRBV19 to TRBJ2-2, with a tentative D call TRBD1 (5 bases). The CDR3 is made up of 11 amino acids. CDR1 and CDR2 (germline): LNHDA, SQIVND (reference sequence). Deletions cut 9 bases from V and 6 bases from J, with 8 bases between. The CDR3 sequence is CASRVAGELFF. CDR3 DNA sequence: TGTGCCAGCAGGGTTGCCGGGGAGCTGTTTTTT.

The chain is built from TRBV25-1 and TRBJ1-1; 9 nucleotides align to TRBD1. V was clipped by 3 bases and J by 10 bases; unmatched bases: 6. The germline gives CDR1 MGHDK, CDR2 SYGVNS. The CDR3 extends over 13 amino acids. CDR3 nucleotides: TGTGCCAGCAGTGACCCAAACAGGGGGCGAGCTTTCTTT. Amino acids: CASSDPNRGRAFF.

The rearrangement links TRBV27 to TRBJ2-7; possibly TRBD2 for D (5 bases). CDR1 is MNHEY and CDR2 is SMNVEV in the germline V gene (reference sequence). The germline V and J ends were trimmed by 7 bases and 2 bases, with 12 bases remaining between them. The CDR3 length is 13 residues. DNA for the CDR3: TGTGCCAGCATGGACTCAACGACCTACGAGCAGTACTTC. The encoded protein is CASMDSTTYEQYF.

V gene TRBV7-9 combines with J gene TRBJ2-3, with D unclear. V was clipped by 0 bases and J by 0 bases, with 10 bases between them. Germline CDR1 SEHNR, CDR2 FQNEAQ (reference sequence). The CDR3 sequence is 16 residues long. CDR3 DNA: TGTGCCAGCAGCTTAGCTTGCGGATCTAGCACAGATACGCAGTATTTT. It codes for CASSLACGSSTDTQYF.

The chain uses TRBV14 and TRBJ2-7, with TRBD1 as a possible D gene (6 bases). The germline V gene encodes CDR1 SGHDN and CDR2 FVKESK. Trimming left V 1 base short and J 2 bases short, with 6 bases between. The CDR3 totals 13 residues. The CDR3 protein is CASSQGQAYEQYF. Written as DNA, the CDR3 is TGTGCCAGCAGCCAAGGACAGGCCTACGAGCAGTACTTC.

V and J are TRBV28 and TRBJ2-6; D is possibly TRBD1 (6 bases). The CDR3 is 15 amino acids. The V gene's germline CDR1 is MDHEN and CDR2 SYDVKM. V lost 6 bases to trimming and J lost 4 bases, with 13 bases between them. CDR3: CASRLQGLGANVLTF. The CDR3 nucleotides read TGTGCCAGCAGACTACAGGGTCTCGGGGCCAACGTCCTGACTTTC.

The V call is TRBV4-1, the J call TRBJ1-1; D gene uncertain. The V gene lost 0 bases and the J gene lost 1 base, with 18 bases spanning the gap. Germline CDR1 MGHRA, CDR2 YSYEKL. This CDR3 is 18 amino acids long. The CDR3 DNA reads TGCGCCAGCAGCCAAGAAGGAGGGTCTAACGTCCCGAACACTGAAGCTTTCTTT. Its protein is CASSQEGGSNVPNTEAFF.

The chain employs TRBV6-4 and TRBJ2-3; 7 bases match TRBD1. The germline V gene has CDR1 MRHNA and CDR2 SNTAGT. V was clipped by 2 bases and J by 1 base; unmatched bases: 3. The CDR3 covers 15 residues. The CDR3 bases are TGTGCCAGCAGTGACGAGGGGGCCGGCACAGATACGCAGTATTTT. Translation: CASSDEGAGTDTQYF.

The V and J genes are TRBV5-8 and TRBJ2-7, with 8 positions matching TRBD2. V was pared by 4 bases and J by 6 bases, with 6 bases of the junction left unmatched. CDR1 and CDR2 (germline): SGHTS, YDEGEE. The CDR3 length is 13 residues. The CDR3 protein is CASSRPGGLEQYF. The DNA for the CDR3 is TGTGCCAGCAGCCGGCCGGGGGGGCTCGAGCAGTACTTC.

J is TRBJ2-1 and V is TRBV14; 9 nucleotides line up with TRBD2. CDR1 and CDR2 from the germline V gene are SGHDN and FVKESK. The V and J ends lost 0 bases and 8 bases, in that order; junction bases with no gene match: 8. The CDR3 loop spans 16 amino acids. CDR3 sequence: CASSQEGDSGSDEQFF. DNA of the CDR3: TGTGCCAGCAGCCAAGAGGGGGATAGCGGGAGCGATGAGCAGTTCTTC.

The chain employs TRBV5-6 and TRBJ2-5, with TRBD1 matching 8 bases. Germline CDR1 SGHDT, CDR2 YYEEEE. The CDR3 extends over 15 amino acids. The ends lost 4 bases at V and 5 bases at J; junction bases unmatched: 10. CDR3 sequence reads: CASSPNQGAGETQYF. The CDR3 coding sequence is TGTGCCAGCAGCCCTAACCAGGGGGCTGGGGAGACCCAGTACTTC.

This chain links TRBV30 with TRBJ1-3; no definite D call. Germline V gene lookup returns CDR1 GTSNPN and CDR2 SVGIG (reference sequence). The V and J ends lost 2 bases and 0 bases respectively, with 11 bases between them. This CDR3 spans 15 amino acids. Here the CDR3 DNA reads TGTGCCTGGAGTCTTTACTACAACTCTGGAAACACCATATATTTT. Amino acid sequence: CAWSLYYNSGNTIYF.

The rearrangement uses TRBV4-2 and TRBJ1-1; the D gene is possibly TRBD1 (5 bases). From germline, CDR1 is LGHNA and CDR2 YNFKEQ. V shed 4 bases and J shed 11 bases, with 29 bases lying between them. The CDR3 contains 17 residues. The CDR3 DNA reads as TGTGCCAGCAGCCCCAGCCCCGCCAGAGACAGAGATGTTACGGCTTTCTTT. Its protein is CASSPSPARDRDVTAFF.